This T cell receptor beta chain was identified during a study of graft-versus-host responses after intestinal transplantation listed by TCRdb under 2021. Context from the whole study: Multivisceral, liver-intestinal, or isolated intestinal transplants were received by the recipients. Every recipient was given anti-thymocyte globulin induction, then maintenance tacrolimus and steroids for about 3 years. Bulk TCR-beta CDR3 sequencing was used to track graft-versus-host and host-versus-graft alloreactive T cell clones in the graft, circulation and bone marrow after intestinal transplantation. Alloreactive clones were identified by sequencing pre-transplant mixed lymphocyte reaction products and comparing them with unstimulated pre-transplant donor and recipient T cells. Of the roughly 25 intestinal transplant recipients enrolled in the cohort, one of whom was a retransplant, 3 patients without pretransplant specimens were excluded. A peak of at least 4% donor T cells among recipient peripheral blood mononuclear cells was the definition used for donor T cell macrochimerism. Rather than going through the commercial service, samples from a few later patients were sequenced in-house on an Illumina MiSeq and processed with MiXCR.

Libraries were made using the immunoSEQ multiplex PCR assay. For most patients, genomic DNA was isolated with the Qiagen DNeasy Blood and Tissue Kit and sent frozen to Adaptive Biotechnologies for TCR sequencing. For most patients, high-throughput TCR-beta CDR3 sequencing of genomic DNA was performed by Adaptive Biotechnologies. For the original study's pipeline: Adaptive's ImmunoSEQ software was the source of the TCR sequencing data for 15 to 20 patients, while three other patients were processed with MiXCR and VDJtools. To correct CD4 versus CD8 sorting errors, any sequence found in both subsets at a frequency ratio below 5:1 was removed. CDR3 nucleotide sequences shared by donor and recipient were removed because the origin of these sequences could not be assigned. To count as alloreactive, a clone needed at least 2-fold expansion over unstimulated cells and a minimum CFSE-low frequency of 0.002% (template counts) or 0.001% (read counts). Clones detected in sequenced pre-transplant spleen, lymph node, or MLR CFSE-low populations of the donor or recipient were defined as mappable. Cumulative frequency of alloreactive clones was calculated as a percentage of all sequences weighted by copy number. This immuneACCESS table, as held by TCRdb, lists in-frame sequences with V and J called but not all clones. Of the missing ones, under half trace to an unresolved V gene in checked studies; the others have no known cause. Clonal size and the V and J genes are those of that table, whereas D and trimming came from the DNA. Within this sample are about 8,000 clones, with about a third of them counted one time only. Of the sample, roughly 1.9% is held by the ten largest clones.

Broad study findings and their caveats: In the allografts of patients with donor T cell macrochimerism, GvH to HvG T cell clonal ratios were high. The relatively low number and heterogeneity of intestinal transplant patients limited the conclusions. Early after transplant, declines in HvG clones were associated with peak levels of circulating GvH clones. GvH clones turned up in recipient bone marrow, with some appearing earlier in ileal mucosa or blood, a pattern consistent with an intestinal mucosal origin.

The germline V gene specifies SNHLY as CDR1 and FYNNEI as CDR2. From its cysteine to its phenylalanine, the CDR3 spans 12 amino acids. Only the CDR3 part of the read is kept: 36 bases, read in frame from the first base. What this sample's time point label stands for: cells obtained before transplantation from donor or recipient. In mixed lymphocyte reactions, around 200,000 CFSE-labeled pre-transplant responders were plated with around 200,000 irradiated violet-dye-labeled stimulators and cultured for around 6 days. After the mixed lymphocyte reaction, proliferating CD3+CD4+CFSE-low and CD3+CD8+CFSE-low responder cells were FACS-sorted on a BD Influx sorter. A remark on this clone: A junction end diverges from the germline sequence, so it may reflect a read error.

The source was alloreactive CD8+ T cells from a mixed lymphocyte reaction culture, collected before intestinal transplant. The cell subset or site label, read with the paper, signifies: CFSE-low proliferating T cells sorted from roughly 6-day pre-transplant mixed lymphocyte reaction (GvH or HvG direction). The TCR sequence derives from a human patient who received an intestinal transplant. This chain is built from TRBV2 and TRBJ1-1, and 7 junctional nucleotides match TRBD1. The DNA sequence is given as TGTGCCAGCAGAGAAGGGACAGCCGAAGCTTTCTTT. It translates as CASREGTAEAFF. Extended through the reference TRBV2 and TRBJ1-1 proteins, this CDR3 yields the full variable domain: EPEVTQTPSHQVTQMGQEVILRCVPISNHLYFYWYRQILGQKVEFLVSFYNNEISEKSEIFDDQFSVERPDGSNFTLKIRSTKLEDSAMYFCASREGTAEAFFGQGTRLTVV.